This T cell receptor (beta chain) appears in the sequencing data of a study of blood T cells in healthy people across ages. Findings of the study overall: The unknown donor CMV status may have confounded expanded clonotype changes. Since the PBMCs were unsorted, naive and antigen-experienced cells could not be conclusively compared.

Through a sample-barcoded 5' primer and a J-beta primer mix, a second PCR was run for about 6 to 11 cycles. CDR3-containing paired-end reads numbering at least 2.5 million came from each sample. TCRdb processed the 5' RACE reads anew with MiXCR; each CDR3 protein has one entry. The data contain about 600,000 distinct CDR3 sequences, around 50% of them singletons. The CDR3 runs to 12 residues. The V and J ends lost 7 bases and 7 bases, in that order; junction bases with no gene match: 8. The V gene's germline CDR1 is DFQATT and CDR2 SNEGSKA (reference sequence). Sample donors were healthy Caucasian individuals that came from Russia, aged roughly 6 to 95. Comments on this clonotype: Its antigen is not known.

V and J are TRBV20-1 and TRBJ1-2; 8 nucleotides agree with TRBD1. The sample comprised blood. The source of this sequence is an elderly man in good health. In nucleotides, the CDR3 is TGCAGTGTCCGACAGGGGTCGAGTGGCTACACCTTC. Translating gives CSVRQGSSGYTF.